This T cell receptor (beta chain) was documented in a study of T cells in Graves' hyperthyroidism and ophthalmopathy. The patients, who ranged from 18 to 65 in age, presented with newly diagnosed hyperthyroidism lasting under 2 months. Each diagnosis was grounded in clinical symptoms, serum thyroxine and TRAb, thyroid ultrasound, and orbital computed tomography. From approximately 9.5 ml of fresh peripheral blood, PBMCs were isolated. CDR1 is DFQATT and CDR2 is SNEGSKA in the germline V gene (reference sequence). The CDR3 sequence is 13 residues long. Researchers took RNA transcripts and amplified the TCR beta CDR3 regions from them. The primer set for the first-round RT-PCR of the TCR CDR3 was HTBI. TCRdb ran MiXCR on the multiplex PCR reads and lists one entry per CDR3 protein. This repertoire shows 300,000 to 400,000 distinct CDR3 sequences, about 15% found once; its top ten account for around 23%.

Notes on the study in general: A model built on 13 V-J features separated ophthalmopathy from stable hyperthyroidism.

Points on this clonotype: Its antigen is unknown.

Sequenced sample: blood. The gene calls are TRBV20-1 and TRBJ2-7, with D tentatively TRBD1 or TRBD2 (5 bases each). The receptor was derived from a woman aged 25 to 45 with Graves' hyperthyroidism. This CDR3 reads CSALPRDEYEQYF. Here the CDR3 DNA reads TGCAGCGCGCTCCCCCGGGACGAGTACGAGCAGTACTTC.